This entry concerns a single T cell receptor beta chain. This same CDR3 is encoded by further DNA sequences in the sample. There are 15 residues in the CDR3. Germline assignment: CDR1 SGHTA and CDR2 FQGNSA. The ends lost 1 base at V and 0 bases at J; junction bases unmatched: 2. In replicate PCRs of sorted subsets, roughly 200 ng DNA, about 30,000 T cell genomes, was used. TCRdb's copy holds only in-frame clones and misses some; the assay was immunoSEQ multiplex PCR. The sample contains approximately 2.5 million clones, around nine tenths of which appear only once. These data come from a study of shared clonotypes between healthy human individuals. Study overall: Donor ages ranged 18 to 49 years: two women, a few men.

The V gene is TRBV7-2, the J gene TRBJ2-7, with 8 bases fitting TRBD1. The sequenced sample was naive CD4+ T cells sorted from blood. Subset given: CD45RA+ positively selected. The clonotype originates from a man between 18 and 35 years old in good health. The CDR3 nucleotides read TGTGCCAGCAGCTTAGTAGGGACAGGCTCCTACGAGCAGTACTTC. This encodes CASSLVGTGSYEQYF.